This T cell receptor (beta chain) is from a study of shared clonotypes between healthy human individuals. Here immunoSEQ multiplex PCR was the method, and the copy in TCRdb shows in-frame clones only, minus some. Seen here are 640,000 or so clones, 72% observed once, and the top ten hold about 2%. Turning to this clone: What it binds is not known.

Study-level results: Naive subsets generally exceeded memory subsets in estimated richness. A few donors held around 5% of naive CD4 clonotypes in common. Donors were few, which limited the genetic and exposure-history diversity represented.

Losses at the gene ends were 5 bases for V and 6 bases for J; bases not matched to a gene: 19. The V gene's germline CDR1 is MDHEN and CDR2 SYDVKM. The CDR3 contains 19 residues. This chain connects TRBV28 to TRBJ2-7, with 13 bases lining up with TRBD2. This sequence was found in a woman between 25 and 40 years old in good health. Specimen: memory CD4+ T cells sorted from blood. Subset described: CD45RA-negative fraction. Here the CDR3 reads CASSAADGLAGESSGEQYF. CDR3 bases: TGTGCCAGCAGTGCCGCCGATGGACTAGCGGGAGAATCCTCTGGCGAGCAGTACTTC.